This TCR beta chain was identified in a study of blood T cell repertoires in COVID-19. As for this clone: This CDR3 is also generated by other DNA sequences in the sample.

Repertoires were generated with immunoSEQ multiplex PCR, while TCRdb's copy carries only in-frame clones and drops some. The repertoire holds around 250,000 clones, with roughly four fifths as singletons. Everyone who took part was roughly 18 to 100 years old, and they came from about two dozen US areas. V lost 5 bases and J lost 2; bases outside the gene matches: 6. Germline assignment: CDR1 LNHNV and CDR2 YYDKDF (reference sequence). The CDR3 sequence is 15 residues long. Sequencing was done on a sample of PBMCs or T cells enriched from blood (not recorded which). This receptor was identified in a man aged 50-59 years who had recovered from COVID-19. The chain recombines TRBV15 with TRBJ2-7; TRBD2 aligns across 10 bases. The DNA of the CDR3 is TGTGCCACCAGCTTTAAGCGGGAGGGGCCCTACGAGCAGTACTTC. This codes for CATSFKREGPYEQYF.